This T cell receptor (beta chain) was captured in a study of human T cells and chemical hapten exposure. To note about this clonotype: The antigen is undetermined.

This CDR3 region has 15 residues. The junction had 9 bases not matched to a gene; V was cut back by 7 bases and J by 4 bases. In germline, CDR1 is SGHKS, CDR2 YYEKEE (reference sequence). Stated time point: patch test 3, about 24 weeks after DPC sensitization. The treatment denotes: therapeutic diphenylcyclopropenone sensitization with weekly scalp DPC. Study findings and constraints: Alopecia in the donors means their immune response may deviate from healthy people's.

TCRdb re-called the RACE reads through MiXCR, storing one row per CDR3 protein. This repertoire shows just over 95,000 distinct CDR3 sequences, about 28% found once; its top ten account for about a tenth. Material: whole blood, obtained in connection with sensitization to the hapten diphenylcyclopropenone (DPC). The receptor was isolated from a man aged 40-49 years with alopecia areata. Some clones in this sample may be carry-over from other donors' samples. The chain has TRBV5-5 and TRBJ2-3; 10 bases are a match to TRBD2. CDR3 loop: CASLRLAGASDTQYF. In nucleotides, the CDR3 is TGTGCCAGCCTCAGGCTAGCGGGAGCGTCAGATACGCAGTATTTT.